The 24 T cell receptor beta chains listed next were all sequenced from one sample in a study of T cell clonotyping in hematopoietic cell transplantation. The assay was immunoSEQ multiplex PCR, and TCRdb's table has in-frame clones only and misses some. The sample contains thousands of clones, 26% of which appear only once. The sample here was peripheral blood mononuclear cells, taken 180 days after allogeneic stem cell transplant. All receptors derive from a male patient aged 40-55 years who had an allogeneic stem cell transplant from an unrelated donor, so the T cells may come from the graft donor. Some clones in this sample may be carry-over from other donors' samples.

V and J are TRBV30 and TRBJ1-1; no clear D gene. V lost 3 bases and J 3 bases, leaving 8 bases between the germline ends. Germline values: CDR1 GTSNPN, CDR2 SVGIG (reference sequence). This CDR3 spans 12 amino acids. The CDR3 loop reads CAWSATYTEAFF. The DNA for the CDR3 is TGTGCCTGGAGCGCTACGTACACTGAAGCTTTCTTT.

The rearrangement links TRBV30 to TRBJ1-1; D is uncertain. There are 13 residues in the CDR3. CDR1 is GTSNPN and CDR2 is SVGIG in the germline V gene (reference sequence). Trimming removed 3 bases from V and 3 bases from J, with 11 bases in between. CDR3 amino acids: CAWRRTSDTEAFF. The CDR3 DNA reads TGTGCCTGGAGACGTACCTCGGACACTGAAGCTTTCTTT.

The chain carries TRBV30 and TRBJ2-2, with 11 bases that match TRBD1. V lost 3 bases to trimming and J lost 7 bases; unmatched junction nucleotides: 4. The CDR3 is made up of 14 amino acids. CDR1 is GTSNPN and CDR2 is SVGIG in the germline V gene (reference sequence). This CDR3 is CAWSEGQGVGELFF. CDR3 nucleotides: TGTGCCTGGAGCGAGGGACAGGGGGTCGGGGAGCTGTTTTTT.

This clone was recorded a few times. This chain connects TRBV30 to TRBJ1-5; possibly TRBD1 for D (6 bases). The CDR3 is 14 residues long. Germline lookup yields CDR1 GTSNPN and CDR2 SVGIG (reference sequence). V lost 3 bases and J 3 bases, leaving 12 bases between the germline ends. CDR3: CAWSRDISNQPQHF. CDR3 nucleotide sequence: TGTGCCTGGAGCCGGGACATTTCCAATCAGCCCCAGCATTTT.

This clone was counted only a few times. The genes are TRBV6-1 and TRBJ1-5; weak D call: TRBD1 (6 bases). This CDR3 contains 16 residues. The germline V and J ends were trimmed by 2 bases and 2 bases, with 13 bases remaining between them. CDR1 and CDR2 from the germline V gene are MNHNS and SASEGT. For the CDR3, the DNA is TGTGCCAGCAGTGAACAGGGGTGGTACGGCAATCAGCCCCAGCATTTT. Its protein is CASSEQGWYGNQPQHF.

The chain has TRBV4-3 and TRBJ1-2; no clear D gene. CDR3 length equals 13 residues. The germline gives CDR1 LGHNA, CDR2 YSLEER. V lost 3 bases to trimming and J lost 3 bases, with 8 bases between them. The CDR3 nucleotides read TGCGCCAGCAGCCACCGGGGTGACTATGGCTACACCTTC. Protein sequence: CASSHRGDYGYTF.

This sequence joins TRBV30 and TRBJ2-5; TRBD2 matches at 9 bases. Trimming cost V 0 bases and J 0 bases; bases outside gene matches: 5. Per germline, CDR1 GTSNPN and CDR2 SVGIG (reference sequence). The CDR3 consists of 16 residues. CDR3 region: CAWSVAGGRDQETQYF. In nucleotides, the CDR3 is TGTGCCTGGAGTGTAGCCGGCGGGAGGGACCAAGAGACCCAGTACTTC.

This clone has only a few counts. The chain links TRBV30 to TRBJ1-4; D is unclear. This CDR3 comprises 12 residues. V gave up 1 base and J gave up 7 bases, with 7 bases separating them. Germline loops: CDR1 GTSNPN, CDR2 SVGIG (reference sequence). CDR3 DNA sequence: TGTGCCTGGAGTGCTCTAGGTGAAAAACTGTTTTTT. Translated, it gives CAWSALGEKLFF.

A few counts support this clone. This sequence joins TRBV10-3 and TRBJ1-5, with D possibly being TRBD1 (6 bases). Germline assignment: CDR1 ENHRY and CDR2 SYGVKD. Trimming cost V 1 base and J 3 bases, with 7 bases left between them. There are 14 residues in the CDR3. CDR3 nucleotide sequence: TGTGCCATCAGTGAGTACAGGGACAATCAGCCCCAGCATTTT. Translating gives CAISEYRDNQPQHF.

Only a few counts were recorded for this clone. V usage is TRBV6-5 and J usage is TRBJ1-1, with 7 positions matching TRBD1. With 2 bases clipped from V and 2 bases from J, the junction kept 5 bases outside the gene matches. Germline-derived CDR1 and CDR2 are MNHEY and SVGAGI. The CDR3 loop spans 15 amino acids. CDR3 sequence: CASSYRGGGNTEAFF. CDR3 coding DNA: TGTGCCAGCAGTTACCGGGGAGGGGGCAACACTGAAGCTTTCTTT.

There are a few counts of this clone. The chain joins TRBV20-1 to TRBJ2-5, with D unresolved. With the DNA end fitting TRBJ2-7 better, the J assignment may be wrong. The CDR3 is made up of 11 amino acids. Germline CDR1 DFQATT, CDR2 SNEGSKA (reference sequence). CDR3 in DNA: TGCAGTGCTAGGAGCTCCTACGAGCAGTACTTC. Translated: CSARSSYEQYF.

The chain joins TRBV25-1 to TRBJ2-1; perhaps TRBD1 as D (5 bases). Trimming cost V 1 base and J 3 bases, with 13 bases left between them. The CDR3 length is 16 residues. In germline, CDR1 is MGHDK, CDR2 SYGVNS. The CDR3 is CASSESAVGDYNEQFF. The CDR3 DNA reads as TGTGCCAGCAGTGAATCGGCAGTAGGGGACTACAATGAGCAGTTCTTC.

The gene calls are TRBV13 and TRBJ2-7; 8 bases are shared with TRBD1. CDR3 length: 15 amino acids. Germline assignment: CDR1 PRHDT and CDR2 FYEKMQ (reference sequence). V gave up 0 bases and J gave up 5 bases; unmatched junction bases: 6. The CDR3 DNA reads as TGTGCCAGCAGCTTAGGCCCGGACAGGGTGCACGAGCAGTACTTC. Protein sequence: CASSLGPDRVHEQYF. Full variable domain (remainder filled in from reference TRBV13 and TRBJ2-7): AAGVIQSPRHLIKEKRETATLKCYPIPRHDTVYWYQQGPGQDPQFLISFYEKMQSDKGSIPDRFSAQQFSDYHSELNMSSLELGDSALYFCASSLGPDRVHEQYFGPGTRLTVT.

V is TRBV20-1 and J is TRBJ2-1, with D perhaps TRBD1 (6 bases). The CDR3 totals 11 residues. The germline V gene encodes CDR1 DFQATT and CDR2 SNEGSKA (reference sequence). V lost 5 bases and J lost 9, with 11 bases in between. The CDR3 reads CSAVQGAEQFF. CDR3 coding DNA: TGCAGTGCTGTACAGGGTGCTGAGCAGTTCTTC.

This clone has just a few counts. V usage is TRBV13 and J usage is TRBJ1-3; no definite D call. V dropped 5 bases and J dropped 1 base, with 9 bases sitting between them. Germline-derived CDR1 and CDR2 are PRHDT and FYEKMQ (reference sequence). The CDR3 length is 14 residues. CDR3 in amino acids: CASSPTFSGNTIYF. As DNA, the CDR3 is TGTGCCAGCAGCCCAACGTTTTCTGGAAACACCATATATTTT.

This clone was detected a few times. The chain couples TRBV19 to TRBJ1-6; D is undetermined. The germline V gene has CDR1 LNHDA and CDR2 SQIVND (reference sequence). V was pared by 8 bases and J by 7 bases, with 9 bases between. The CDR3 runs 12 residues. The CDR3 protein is CASGEQNSPLHF. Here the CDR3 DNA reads TGTGCCAGTGGGGAGCAGAATTCACCCCTCCACTTT.

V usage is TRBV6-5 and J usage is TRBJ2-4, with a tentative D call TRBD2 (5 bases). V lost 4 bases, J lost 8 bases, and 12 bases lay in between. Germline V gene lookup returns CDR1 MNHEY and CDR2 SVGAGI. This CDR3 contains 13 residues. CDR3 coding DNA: TGTGCCAGCAGTTCCGATATGAGGGACATTCAGTACTTC. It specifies CASSSDMRDIQYF.

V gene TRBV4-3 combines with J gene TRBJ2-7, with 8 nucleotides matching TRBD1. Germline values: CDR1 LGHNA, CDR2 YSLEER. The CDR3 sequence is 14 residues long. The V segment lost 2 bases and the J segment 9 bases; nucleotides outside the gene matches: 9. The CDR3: CASSQNGQGARQYF. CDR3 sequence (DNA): TGCGCCAGCAGCCAAAACGGGCAGGGGGCAAGGCAGTACTTC.

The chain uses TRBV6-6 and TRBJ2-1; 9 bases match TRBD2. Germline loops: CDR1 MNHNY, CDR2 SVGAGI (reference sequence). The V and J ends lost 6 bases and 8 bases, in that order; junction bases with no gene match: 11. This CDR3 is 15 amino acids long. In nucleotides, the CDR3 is TGTGCCAGCAGCCCCTCTGGCGGGGGGGGTGATGAGCAGTTCTTC. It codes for CASSPSGGGGDEQFF.

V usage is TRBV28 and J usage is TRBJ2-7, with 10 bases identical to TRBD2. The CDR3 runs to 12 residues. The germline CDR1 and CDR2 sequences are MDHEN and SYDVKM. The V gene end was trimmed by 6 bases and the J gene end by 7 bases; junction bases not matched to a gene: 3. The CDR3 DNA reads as TGTGCCAGCAGCCTACTAGCGGGGGAGCAGTACTTC. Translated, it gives CASSLLAGEQYF. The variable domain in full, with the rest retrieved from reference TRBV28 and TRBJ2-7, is DVKVTQSSRYLVKRTGEKVFLECVQDMDHENMFWYRQDPGLGLRLIYFSYDVKMKEKGDIPEGYSVSREKKERFSLILESASTNQTSMYLCASSLLAGEQYFGPGTRLTVT.

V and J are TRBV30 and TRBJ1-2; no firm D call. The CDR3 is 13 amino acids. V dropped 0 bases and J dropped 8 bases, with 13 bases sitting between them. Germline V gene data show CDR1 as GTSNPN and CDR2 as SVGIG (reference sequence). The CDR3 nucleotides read TGTGCCTGGAGTGTAACCCGGACTGACGGCTACACCTTC. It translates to CAWSVTRTDGYTF.

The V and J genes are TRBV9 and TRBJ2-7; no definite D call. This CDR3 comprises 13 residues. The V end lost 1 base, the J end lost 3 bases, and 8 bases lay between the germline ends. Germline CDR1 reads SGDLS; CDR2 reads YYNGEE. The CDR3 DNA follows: TGTGCCAGCAGCGTAAGTCCCAGCTACGAGCAGTACTTC. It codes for CASSVSPSYEQYF.

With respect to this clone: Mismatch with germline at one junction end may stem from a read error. The CDR3, as DNA: TGTGCCAGCAGCTCCTCGGGGCAGCACTTC. It yields the protein CASSSSGQHF. The chain recombines TRBV11-3 with TRBJ2-7; D might be TRBD1 or TRBD2, each matching 5 bases. Per the germline V gene, CDR1 is SGHNT and CDR2 is YENEEA. This CDR3 contains 10 residues.

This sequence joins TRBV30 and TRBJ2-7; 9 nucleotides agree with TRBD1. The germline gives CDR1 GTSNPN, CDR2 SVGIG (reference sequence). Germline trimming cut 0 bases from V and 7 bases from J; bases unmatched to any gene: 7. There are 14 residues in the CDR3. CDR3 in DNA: TGTGCCTGGAGTGTCCCGGACAGGGGTGGAGAGCAGTACTTC. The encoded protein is CAWSVPDRGGEQYF.